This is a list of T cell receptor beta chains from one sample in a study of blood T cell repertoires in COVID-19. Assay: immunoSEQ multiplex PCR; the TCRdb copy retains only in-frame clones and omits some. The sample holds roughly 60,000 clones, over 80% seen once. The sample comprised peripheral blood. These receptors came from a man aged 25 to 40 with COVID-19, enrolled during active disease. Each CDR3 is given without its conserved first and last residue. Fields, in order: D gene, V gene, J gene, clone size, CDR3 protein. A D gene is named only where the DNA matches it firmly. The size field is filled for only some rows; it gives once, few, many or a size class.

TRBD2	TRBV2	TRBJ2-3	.	ASSGAGGRTDTQY
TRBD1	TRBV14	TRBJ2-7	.	ASSQGRQGPNSYEQY
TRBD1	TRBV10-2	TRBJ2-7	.	ASSEATGTERYEQY
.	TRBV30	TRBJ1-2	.	AWNLPGYGYT
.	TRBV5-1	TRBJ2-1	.	ASSPSGGRNSYNEQF
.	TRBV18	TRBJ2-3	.	ASSPYRATTDTQY
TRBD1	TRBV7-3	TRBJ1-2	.	ASTLGQGVAGYT
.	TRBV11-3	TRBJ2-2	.	ASSTTGGELF
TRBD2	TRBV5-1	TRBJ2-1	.	ASSGGGSYNEQF
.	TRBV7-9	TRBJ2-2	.	ASTLGLAGLGELF
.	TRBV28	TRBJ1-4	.	ASRGGTGRRNEKLF
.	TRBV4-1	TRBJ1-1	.	ASSPVTAGEAF
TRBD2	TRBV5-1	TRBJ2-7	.	ASSYGRGEQY
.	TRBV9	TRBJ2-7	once	ASSQGMNGLISYEQY
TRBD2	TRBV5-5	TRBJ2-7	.	ASSFNPRGDYEQY
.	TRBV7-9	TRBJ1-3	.	ASSPRKGGDGNTIY
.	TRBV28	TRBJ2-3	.	ASSFAVDTQY
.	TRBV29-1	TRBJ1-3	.	SVEGGGNTIY
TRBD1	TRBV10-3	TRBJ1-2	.	ATGTDDSIGYT
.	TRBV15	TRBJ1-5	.	ATSSQGSGQPQH
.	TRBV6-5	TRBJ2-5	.	ASRNLETQY
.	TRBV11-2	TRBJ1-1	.	ASSPQSRTEAF
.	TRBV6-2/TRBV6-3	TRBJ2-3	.	ASSYGRQRGTGDTQY
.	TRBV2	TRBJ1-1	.	ASSEGGLLRAF
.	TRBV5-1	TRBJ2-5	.	ASSQDPGETQY
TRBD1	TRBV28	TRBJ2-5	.	ASSFPRDRVRDQETQY
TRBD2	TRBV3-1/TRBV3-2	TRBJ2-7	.	ASSQSGTSGSISYEQY
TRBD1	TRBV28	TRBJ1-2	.	ASSLTGQANYGYT
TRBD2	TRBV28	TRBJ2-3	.	VAGADTQY
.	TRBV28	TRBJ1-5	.	ASSFGAGKGYSNQPQH
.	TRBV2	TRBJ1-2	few	ARRGREVYGYT
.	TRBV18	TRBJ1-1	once	ASSPGTMNTEAF
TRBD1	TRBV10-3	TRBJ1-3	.	AIRPGGNRNTIY
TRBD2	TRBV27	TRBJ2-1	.	ASSFSGRFPDEQF
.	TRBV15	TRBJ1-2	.	ATSGGGYGYT
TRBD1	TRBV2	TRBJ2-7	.	ASIIPGQDYEQY
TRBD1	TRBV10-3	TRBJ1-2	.	AISEPRTGERTPYGYT
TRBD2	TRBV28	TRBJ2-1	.	ASSLSASGSTDEQF
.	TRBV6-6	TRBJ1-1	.	ASSYSIQEAF
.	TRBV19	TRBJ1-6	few	ATLGARPPLH
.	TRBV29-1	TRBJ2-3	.	SSSTGGGGRAFDTQY
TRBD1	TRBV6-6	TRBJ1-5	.	ASISRDRVDQPQH
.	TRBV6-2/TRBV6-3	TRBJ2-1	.	ASSYVALLNEQF
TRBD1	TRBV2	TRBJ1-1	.	ASRMGAGGGTEAF
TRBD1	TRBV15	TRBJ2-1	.	ATSRDLAGGHEQF
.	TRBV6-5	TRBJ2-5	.	ASSSNRQVQETQY
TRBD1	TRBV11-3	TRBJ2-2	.	ASSFTDGDSRELF
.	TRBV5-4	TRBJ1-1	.	ASSLQAGGEAF
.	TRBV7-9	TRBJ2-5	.	ASSFSGETQY
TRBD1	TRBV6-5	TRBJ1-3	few	ASSTGLGNTIY
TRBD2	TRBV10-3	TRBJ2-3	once	AIQIAGRTDTQY
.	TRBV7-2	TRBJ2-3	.	ASSQLLASADTQY
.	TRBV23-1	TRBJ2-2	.	ASSQCSIPEGSTTGELF